The clone carrying this T cell receptor beta chain has more than one count but fewer than ten. The data derive from a study of blood T cell repertoires in COVID-19. Background on the study: Acute and convalescent COVID-19 samples came from the United States, Italy and Spain. PBMCs, B-cell-depleted T cells, or T cells provided the cDNA or gDNA that made up the material.

As originally analysed: Amplified reference gene primers provided the basis for estimating nucleated cell counts. Clones were sequenced by immunoSEQ multiplex PCR, and TCRdb holds only the in-frame ones, with some missing. D and trimming come from the DNA, and the V and J calls and clone size come from that table. The repertoire consists of 100,000 to 110,000 clones, with around four fifths occurring once and the leading ten covering roughly 12%. V dropped 0 bases and J dropped 0; count of bases not matched to a gene: 12. The length of the CDR3 is 19 residues. CDR1 and CDR2 (germline): MNHEY, SVGEGT.

The rearrangement links TRBV6-2 or TRBV6-3 to TRBJ1-2; 8 nucleotides match TRBD1. This receptor was obtained from a man aged 50 to 59 with active or convalescent COVID-19. Sequencing input: peripheral blood. CDR3 in amino acids: CASSYSMESGGYSNYGYTF. CDR3 coding DNA: TGTGCCAGCAGTTACTCGATGGAATCAGGGGGCTATTCTAACTATGGCTACACCTTC.